Listed below are T cell receptor beta chains from one sample, sequenced in a study of blood T cell repertoires in COVID-19. Libraries were prepared by immunoSEQ multiplex PCR; TCRdb keeps only in-frame clonotypes and omits some of them. This sample carries around 300,000 clones, approximately 89% of them seen once, and the ten largest clones take about 9.4%. Sequenced: PBMCs or T cells enriched from blood (not recorded which). The receptors derive from a woman aged 30 to 39 who had recovered from COVID-19. Both conserved end residues are part of each CDR3. The D gene is left open where the match is weak.

d_call j_call v_call cdr3_nt cdr3_aa
- TRBJ2-1 TRBV10-2 TGCGCCGTTGCTAACAATGAGCAGTTCTTC CAVANNEQFF
TRBD1 TRBJ1-4 TRBV30 TGTGCCTGGAGTACGGGACAGCTCAATGAAAAACTGTTTTTT CAWSTGQLNEKLFF
- TRBJ1-2 TRBV28 TGTGCCAGCAGTTTGACGGGTAACTATGGCTACACCTTC CASSLTGNYGYTF
TRBD1 TRBJ2-1 TRBV19 TGTGCCAGTAGGCTCCGGGGACAGCCGCACAGTGAGCAGTTCTTC CASRLRGQPHSEQFF
TRBD1 TRBJ2-4 TRBV9 TGTGCCAGCAGCGCTACAGGGGGTATAGGTGTCATTCAGTACTTC CASSATGGIGVIQYF
- TRBJ2-6 TRBV10-1 TGCGCCAGCAGTGAGGGAGGGACTGGGGCCAACGTCCTGACTTTC CASSEGGTGANVLTF
TRBD1 TRBJ1-2 TRBV7-9 TGTGCCAGCAGCCCTCTGGGACAGGAGATTTATGGCTACACCTTC CASSPLGQEIYGYTF
- TRBJ1-5 TRBV10-3 TGTGCCATCAGTGAGTCTCAGGGGACGCCCCAGCATTTT CAISESQGTPQHF
- TRBJ1-2 TRBV12-3/TRBV12-4 TGTGCCAGCAGTTTAAGCGGCCGGAGTGACTCCACCTTC CASSLSGRSDSTF
TRBD2 TRBJ2-1 TRBV7-7 TGTGCTAGCAGCCCCAGCGGGAGTGGGAATGAGCAGTTCTTC CASSPSGSGNEQFF
- TRBJ1-6 TRBV7-9 TGTGCCAGCAGCATACACAGGGATGAGGATAATTCACCCCTCCACTTT CASSIHRDEDNSPLHF
TRBD1 TRBJ2-7 TRBV5-6 TGTGCCAGCAGCTGGGGGACAGACCCCTACGAGCAGTACTTC CASSWGTDPYEQYF
TRBD2 TRBJ2-7 TRBV13 TGTGCCAGCAGCCTGTCAACCGGGACTAGCGTCTACGAGCAGTACTTC CASSLSTGTSVYEQYF
- TRBJ2-7 TRBV27 TGTGCCAGCTGGCGTCAGTGGGACACAGCCTCCTACGAGCAGTACTTC CASWRQWDTASYEQYF
TRBD2 TRBJ2-1 TRBV3-1/TRBV3-2 TGTGCCAGCAGCCGAACGACTAGCGGGAGGGAGTACAATGAGCAGTTCTTC CASSRTTSGREYNEQFF
- TRBJ2-7 TRBV29-1 TGCAGCGTTGTGGGGGGTTACGAGCAGTACTTC CSVVGGYEQYF
- TRBJ1-2 TRBV7-9 TGTGCCAGCAGCTTAGGTGTAGACTATGGCTACACCTTC CASSLGVDYGYTF
TRBD2 TRBJ2-3 TRBV12-5 TGTGCTAGTGGTTCAGGACTAGCGGGGGGCACAGATACGCAGTATTTT CASGSGLAGGTDTQYF
- TRBJ1-1 TRBV5-1 TGCGCCAGCAGACAGGGATCGAACACTGAAGCTTTCTTT CASRQGSNTEAFF
- TRBJ2-7 TRBV6-1 TGTGCCAGCAGTGGCTGGGCGACCGAACTGCTAACCTACGAGCAGTACTTC CASSGWATELLTYEQYF
TRBD2 TRBJ2-3 TRBV9 TGTGCCAGCAGCCCACGGCTAGCGGGAGCGCAAGGTACGCAGTATTTT CASSPRLAGAQGTQYF